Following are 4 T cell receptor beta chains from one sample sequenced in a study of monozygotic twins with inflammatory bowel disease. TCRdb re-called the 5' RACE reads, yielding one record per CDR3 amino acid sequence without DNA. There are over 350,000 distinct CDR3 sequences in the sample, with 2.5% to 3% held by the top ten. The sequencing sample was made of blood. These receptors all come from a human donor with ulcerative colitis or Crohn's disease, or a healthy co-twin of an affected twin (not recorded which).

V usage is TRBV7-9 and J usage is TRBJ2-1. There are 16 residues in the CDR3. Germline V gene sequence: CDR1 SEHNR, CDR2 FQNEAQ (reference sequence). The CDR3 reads CASSLKVKVTYNEQFF. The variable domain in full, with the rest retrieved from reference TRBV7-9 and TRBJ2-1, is DTGVSQNPRHKITKRGQNVTFRCDPISEHNRLYWYRQTLGQGPEFLTYFQNEAQLEKSRLLSDRFSAERPKGSFSTLEIQRTEQGDSAMYLCASSLKVKVTYNEQFFGPGTRLTVL.

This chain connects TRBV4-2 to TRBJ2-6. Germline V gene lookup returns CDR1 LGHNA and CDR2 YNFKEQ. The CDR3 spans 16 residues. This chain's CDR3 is CASSQDHNSGANVLTF.

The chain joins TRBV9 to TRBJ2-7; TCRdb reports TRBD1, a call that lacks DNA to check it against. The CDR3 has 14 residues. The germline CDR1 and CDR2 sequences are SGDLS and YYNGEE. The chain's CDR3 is CASSPPQDSYEQYF.

CDR3: CASSLDRVSGYTF. The rearrangement joins TRBV7-3 to TRBJ1-2; TCRdb reports TRBD1, a call that lacks DNA to check it against. This CDR3 contains 13 residues. CDR1 SGHTA and CDR2 FQGTGA come from the germline V gene.